This TCR beta chain was observed in a study of human T cells and chemical hapten exposure. The study's findings and limits: Each of the donors had alopecia, so their immune responses may not resemble those of healthy people. Patch test score rose with PT1 expanded TCR count, significant at thresholds 8, 16 and 32, not 4. There was no change with DPC sensitization in TCRs above 1 in 1000 frequency.

Germline CDR1 is MNHEY and CDR2 is SMNVEV (reference sequence). The CDR3 totals 14 residues. Deletions cut 4 bases from V and 7 bases from J, with 11 bases between. Using its own MiXCR run on the RACE reads, TCRdb lists one record per CDR3 protein. The sample has about 64,000 distinct CDR3 sequences, roughly 9.6% seen once. In this sample, this clonotype turned up many times. Antigen unknown. Time point described: patch test 3, about 24 weeks after DPC sensitization. Treatment denoted: therapeutic diphenylcyclopropenone sensitization with weekly scalp DPC. The V and J genes are TRBV27 and TRBJ1-6; weak D call: TRBD1 (5 bases). The clonotype was recovered from a woman in her 30s with alopecia areata. Some clones in this sample may be carry-over from other donors' samples. The input for sequencing was whole blood, taken in connection with sensitization to the hapten diphenylcyclopropenone (DPC). CDR3 nucleotides: TGTGCCAGCAGTTCCCCGGGGGTAAATTCACCCCTCCACTTT. This codes for CASSSPGVNSPLHF.